This TCR beta chain came from a study of T-cell reconstitution after alpha-beta-depleted transplantation in children. Regarding the study as a whole: Surviving recipient T cells and thymic progenitors produced the high day-60 TCRbeta diversity seen in some patients. Alpha-beta T cells about two months after transplant reportedly derived from several hundred expanded graft clones.

Unique molecular identifiers were incorporated into the prepared TCRbeta library. TCRdb redid the calling of the PCR reads with MiXCR, one entry per CDR3 protein. The repertoire holds 250,000 to 400,000 distinct CDR3 sequences, with 23% as singletons. This clonotype was seen ten or more times. Its antigen is not known. Germline V gene sequence: CDR1 KGHSH, CDR2 LQKENI. This CDR3 contains 12 residues. Between the trimmed V and J ends, which lost 3 bases and 2 bases, there was a span of 4 bases. The gene calls are TRBV18 and TRBJ2-5, with D hard to call. This receptor was obtained from a male patient younger than 18 who had a stem cell transplant for acute lymphoblastic leukemia, so the T cells may come from the graft donor. Sequenced material: PBMCs, mostly from graft donor cells, taken 180 days after TCRalphabeta/CD19-depleted stem cell transplant. The CDR3 region is CASSPSQETQYF. The CDR3 nucleotides are TGTGCCAGCTCACCTTCTCAAGAGACCCAGTACTTC.